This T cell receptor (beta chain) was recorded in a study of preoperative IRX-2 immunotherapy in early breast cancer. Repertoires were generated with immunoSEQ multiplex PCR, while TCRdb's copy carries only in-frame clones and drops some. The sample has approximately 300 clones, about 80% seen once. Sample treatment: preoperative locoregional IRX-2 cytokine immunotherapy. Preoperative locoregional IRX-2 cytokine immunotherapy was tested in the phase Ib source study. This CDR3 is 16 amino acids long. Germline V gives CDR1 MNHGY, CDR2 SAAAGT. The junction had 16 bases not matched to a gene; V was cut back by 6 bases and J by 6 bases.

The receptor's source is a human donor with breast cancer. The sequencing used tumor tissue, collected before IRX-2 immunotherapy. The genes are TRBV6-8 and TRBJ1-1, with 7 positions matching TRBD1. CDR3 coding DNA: TGTGCCAGCAGCCCAAGCTATGACAGGGCGTTGCCTGAAGCTTTCTTT. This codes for CASSPSYDRALPEAFF.